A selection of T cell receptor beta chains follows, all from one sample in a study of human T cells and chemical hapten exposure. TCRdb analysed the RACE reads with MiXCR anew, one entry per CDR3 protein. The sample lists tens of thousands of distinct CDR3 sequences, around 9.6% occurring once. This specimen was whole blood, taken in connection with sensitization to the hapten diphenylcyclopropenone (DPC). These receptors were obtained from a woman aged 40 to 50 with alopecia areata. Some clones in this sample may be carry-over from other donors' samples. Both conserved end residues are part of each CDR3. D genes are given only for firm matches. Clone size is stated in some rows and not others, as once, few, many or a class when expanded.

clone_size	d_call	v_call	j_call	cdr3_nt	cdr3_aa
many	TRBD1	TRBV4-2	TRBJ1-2	TGTGCCAGCAGCCAAGAAGGCAGGGGGATGGATGGCTACACCTTC	CASSQEGRGMDGYTF
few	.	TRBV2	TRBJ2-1	TGTGCCAGCAGTTCCTCGAATGAGCAGTTCTTC	CASSSSNEQFF
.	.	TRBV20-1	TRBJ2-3	TGCAGTGCCAACCGGGGACCTAGCACAGATACGCAGTATTTT	CSANRGPSTDTQYF
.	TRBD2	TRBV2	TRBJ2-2	TGTGCCAGCAGGCAGAGCGGGGGGGCGAACACCGGGGAGCTGTTTTTT	CASRQSGGANTGELFF
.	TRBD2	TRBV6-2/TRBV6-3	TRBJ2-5	TGTGCCAGCGGACGGACTAGCGGGGCGCAAGAGACCCAGTACTTC	CASGRTSGAQETQYF
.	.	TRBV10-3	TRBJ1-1	TGTGCCATCAGTGAGGTACAGGTGGAAGCTTTCTTT	CAISEVQVEAFF
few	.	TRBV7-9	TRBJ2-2	TGTGCCAGCAGTCGCCTCGGGGGGCCCCGGGAGCTGTTTTTT	CASSRLGGPRELFF
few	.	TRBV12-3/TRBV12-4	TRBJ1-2	TGTGCCAGCAGTTCCTGGACAGTTCTAAACTATGGCTACACCTTC	CASSSWTVLNYGYTF
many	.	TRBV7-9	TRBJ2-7	TGTGCCAGCAGCTCACGGGGTTCCGACTCCTACGAGCAGTACTTC	CASSSRGSDSYEQYF
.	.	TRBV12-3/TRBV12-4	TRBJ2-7	TGTGCCAGCAGTTTGGGACACGGGAACTACGAGCAGTACTTC	CASSLGHGNYEQYF